The 16 T cell receptor beta chains below all came from one sample that was sequenced in a study of control samples from healthy donors and cancer patients. Profiled with immunoSEQ multiplex PCR; TCRdb holds only in-frame clones, not every one. The data show 90,000 to 100,000 clones, about four fifths seen once. The material sequenced was blood. These receptors were obtained from a woman in her twenties or thirties in good health.

The chain uses TRBV10-3 and TRBJ1-2, with D perhaps TRBD1 (5 bases). Germline assignment: CDR1 ENHRY and CDR2 SYGVKD. The CDR3 is 13 amino acids. The germline V and J ends were trimmed by 5 bases and 4 bases, with 11 bases remaining between them. The CDR3 DNA sequence: TGTGCCATCAGTCGGGACTCCTCCTATGGCTACACCTTC. Translated, it gives CAISRDSSYGYTF.

The chain carries TRBV19 and TRBJ1-6, with 7 positions matching TRBD1. This CDR3 is built from 14 residues. The germline V gene has CDR1 LNHDA and CDR2 SQIVND (reference sequence). Trimming removed 5 bases from V and 6 bases from J; junction bases left unmatched: 4. CDR3 in amino acids: CASSSGTANSPLHF. In DNA form, the CDR3 reads TGTGCCAGTAGTTCTGGGACAGCTAATTCACCCCTCCACTTT. The full variable domain, with the rest looked up from reference TRBV19 and TRBJ1-6, is DGGITQSPKYLFRKEGQNVTLSCEQNLNHDAMYWYRQDPGQGLRLIYYSQIVNDFQKGDIAEGYSVSREKKESFPLTVTSAQKNPTAFYLCASSSGTANSPLHFGNGTRLTVT.

Only a few counts were recorded for this clone. The same CDR3 also results from other DNA sequences found in this sample. The chain is built from TRBV6-2 or TRBV6-3 and TRBJ1-2; no reliable D call. Between the trimmed V and J ends, which lost 6 bases and 8 bases, there was a span of 13 bases. This CDR3 comprises 12 residues. The germline V gene has CDR1 MNHEY and CDR2 SVGEGT. CDR3 amino acids: CASSHPGEGYTF. In nucleotides, the CDR3 is TGTGCCAGCAGCCACCCCGGTGAAGGCTACACCTTC.

In nucleotides, the CDR3 is TGTGCCTGGAGCTTGGGGGAATTAAGTAGCACAGATACGCAGTATTTT. It translates to CAWSLGELSSTDTQYF. The chain is built from TRBV30 and TRBJ2-3; perhaps D is TRBD1 or TRBD2 (5 bases each). Between the trimmed V and J ends, which lost 3 bases and 0 bases, there was a span of 16 bases. Germline CDR1 and CDR2: GTSNPN and SVGIG (reference sequence). The CDR3 loop spans 16 amino acids. Full variable domain (missing parts from reference TRBV30 and TRBJ2-3): SQTIHQWPATLVQPVGSPLSLECTVEGTSNPNLYWYRQAAGRGLQLLFYSVGIGQISSEVPQNLSASRPQDRQFILSSKKLLLSDSGFYLCAWSLGELSSTDTQYFGPGTRLTVL.

This clone turned up a few times. The J gene is TRBJ2-3, the V gene TRBV7-2; 8 bases are shared with TRBD2. The CDR3 consists of 17 residues. Germline V lookup: CDR1 SGHTA, CDR2 FQGNSA. The ends lost 2 bases at V and 0 bases at J; junction bases unmatched: 7. CDR3 sequence (DNA): TGTGCCAGCAGCTTATTTCCGGGGGGGCGGAGCACAGATACGCAGTATTTT. This translates into CASSLFPGGRSTDTQYF. The variable domain in full, completed from reference TRBV7-2 and TRBJ2-3, reads GAGVSQSPSNKVTEKGKDVELRCDPISGHTALYWYRQSLGQGLEFLIYFQGNSAPDKSGLPSDRFSAERTGGSVSTLTIQRTQQEDSAVYLCASSLFPGGRSTDTQYFGPGTRLTVL.

This sequence joins TRBV29-1 and TRBJ2-3; D is possibly TRBD2 (6 bases). Germline loops: CDR1 SQVTM, CDR2 ANQGSEA. Trimming took off 7 bases at V and 8 bases at J, with 16 bases between the two ends. The CDR3 is 12 amino acids. The CDR3, as DNA: TGCAGCGGAAGGGACTTTACTGGTACGCAGTATTTT. It yields the protein CSGRDFTGTQYF.

The CDR3 DNA sequence: TGTGCCAGCAGCTTAAGAGGACAAACTACGCAGTATTTT. As protein: CASSLRGQTTQYF. The chain links TRBV7-2 to TRBJ2-3; possibly TRBD1 for D (5 bases). V shed 2 bases and J shed 8 bases, with 11 bases lying between them. Germline CDR1 SGHTA, CDR2 FQGNSA. The CDR3 has 13 residues.

The rearrangement joins TRBV5-1 to TRBJ1-1, with TRBD1 matching over 9 bases. Germline lookup yields CDR1 SGHRS and CDR2 YFSETQ. The CDR3 consists of 14 residues. J gave up 6 bases and V 5 bases, and 8 bases lay outside the gene matches. CDR3 amino acids: CASSQQGAFSEAFF. In nucleotides, the CDR3 is TGCGCCAGCAGTCAACAGGGGGCGTTCTCTGAAGCTTTCTTT.

The chain carries TRBV10-3 and TRBJ2-7, with D perhaps matching TRBD1 (6 bases). Trimming stripped 6 bases from V and 6 bases from J, with 12 bases between. From germline, CDR1 is ENHRY and CDR2 SYGVKD. This CDR3 region has 12 residues. The CDR3 coding sequence is TGTGCCATCAGCAGGACAGAAATCGAGCAGTACTTC. Its protein product is CAISRTEIEQYF.

V and J are TRBV3-1 (or the pseudogene TRBV3-2) and TRBJ2-5; 7 bases are a match to TRBD2. The length of the CDR3 is 17 residues. Germline values: CDR1 LGHDT, CDR2 YNNKEL (reference sequence). V trimming: 0 bases; J trimming: 3 bases; junction bases outside the gene matches: 10. CDR3 DNA sequence: TGTGCCAGCAGCCAAGATCTGGCAGCGGGGAGGAAAGAGACCCAGTACTTC. It translates to CASSQDLAAGRKETQYF.

The chain combines TRBV7-9 with TRBJ2-5; perhaps TRBD1 as D (6 bases). V lost 3 bases and J 5 bases, leaving 13 bases between the germline ends. Germline V gene data show CDR1 as SEHNR and CDR2 as FQNEAQ (reference sequence). The CDR3 covers 14 residues. The CDR3 spells CASSFRGEEETQYF. The CDR3 nucleotides read TGTGCCAGCAGCTTCAGGGGAGAGGAGGAGACCCAGTACTTC. Looking up the rest from reference TRBV7-9 and TRBJ2-5 gives the full variable domain: DTGVSQNPRHKITKRGQNVTFRCDPISEHNRLYWYRQTLGQGPEFLTYFQNEAQLEKSRLLSDRFSAERPKGSFSTLEIQRTEQGDSAMYLCASSFRGEEETQYFGPGTRLLVL.

This chain joins TRBV5-1 and TRBJ1-4, with 12 bases identical to TRBD1. CDR3 size: 17 residues. The junction had 9 bases not matched to a gene; V was cut back by 2 bases and J by 7 bases. The germline V gene encodes CDR1 SGHRS and CDR2 YFSETQ. For the CDR3, the DNA is TGCGCCAGCAGCTTTTCGACCGGGACAGGGGGCGGTGAAAAACTGTTTTTT. Translated, it gives CASSFSTGTGGGEKLFF.

The J gene is TRBJ1-2, the V gene TRBV19; 10 positions agree with TRBD1. This CDR3 is 15 amino acids long. J gave up 7 bases and V 1 base, and 6 bases lay outside the gene matches. Per the germline V gene, CDR1 is LNHDA and CDR2 is SQIVND (reference sequence). CDR3 loop: CASSIGGRDRGGYTF. The CDR3 DNA reads as TGTGCCAGTAGTATAGGCGGCCGGGACAGGGGTGGCTACACCTTC.

The chain is built from TRBV5-4 and TRBJ1-2; 10 nucleotides match TRBD1. Looked up from germline, CDR1 is SGHNT and CDR2 is YYREEE (reference sequence). V was clipped by 4 bases and J by 3 bases; unmatched bases: 3. The CDR3 covers 14 residues. CDR3 DNA: TGTGCCAGCAGCAAGGGGACAGGGGACTATGGCTACACCTTC. This encodes CASSKGTGDYGYTF.

This sequence joins TRBV21-1 and TRBJ1-2. TRBV21-1 is a pseudogene. The CDR3 runs 16 residues. CDR3 region: CASSKEEWEDDYGYTF. The CDR3, as DNA: TGTGCCAGCAGCAAAGAAGAGTGGGAGGATGACTATGGCTACACCTTC.

This rearrangement joins TRBV6-6 to TRBJ1-5; TRBD1 agrees at 9 bases. The CDR3 extends over 17 amino acids. Germline CDR1 is MNHNY and CDR2 is SVGAGI (reference sequence). V was clipped by 5 bases and J by 0 bases; unmatched bases: 8. The CDR3 coding sequence is TGTGCCAGCAGTCCCACAGGGGGCCGGCATAGCAATCAGCCCCAGCATTTT. As protein: CASSPTGGRHSNQPQHF.